This TCR beta chain was profiled in a study of cytomegalovirus exposure and HLA in healthy donors (dated 2017 in TCRdb). Broadly, across the study: An earlier analysis of some 600 of the donors reported about 260 Gb of sequence data and 117 million unique TCR beta sequences obtained from some 170 million T cells. An early release that covered roughly 600 HLA-typed donors contained 250 to 350 gigabases of sequencing data and approximately 85 million unique TCR sequences. Of the approximately 370 genotyped donors, approximately 81% were placed in the genetic ancestry cluster associated with self-reported Caucasian donors. The aim of the study was to test whether cataloging public T cell receptors could identify signatures of past pathogen exposure. The study profiled the T cell repertoires of 550 to 700 subjects by immunosequencing and related them to cytomegalovirus serostatus. Along with the roughly 670-subject first cohort, a separate validation cohort of over a hundred different subjects was used. High-throughput TCR immunosequencing, statistical association of individual TCRs with disease status, and machine learning were combined to predict cytomegalovirus infection status. To study patterns of TCR occurrence, a later analysis re-analyzed previously published TCR beta repertoires from around 660 donors and added high-resolution HLA genotyping. The later analysis used no new phenotypic data to find candidate immune exposures, relying instead on TCR beta sequences and their occurrence across donors. In an earlier analysis of 500 to 650 of the donors, high-throughput TCR beta sequencing was used to judge whether each TCR beta V gene segment behaved as functional or pseudogenic. Donor age, sex, ethnicity and CMV serostatus were compiled alongside the repertoire data. A later genetic analysis used genome-wide SNP genotypes for about 60% of the roughly 700 donors, treating that subset as a discovery cohort. All discovery cohort repertoires had been generated on a single sequencing platform. HLA typing included class I and class II loci at four-digit resolution. The number of donors typed differed by locus, with 629-630 for A, B, C, DRB1 and DQB1, around 520 for DQA1, 600 to 610 for DPA1, and roughly 450 for DPB1. Because of strong linkage in the cohort, roughly five DR-DQ haplotypes were treated as single units for association and clustering. Among approximately 370 genotyped donors of the cohort, an average of approximately 240,000 unique TCR beta nucleotide sequences was sequenced per donor, of which 15% to 20% were non-productive. General findings and caveats noted by the study authors: A total of around 150 TCR beta chains were listed by the study as associated with cytomegalovirus. In a later analysis, HLA-associated TCR beta chains showed more clonal expansion and lower generation probabilities than non-associated chains that were equally common. HLA typing was unavailable for some donors at each locus, so association tests used only the typed subset. It was suggested by the authors that the approach could potentially be generalized to other disease states and immunological phenotypes. A few of the identified cytomegalovirus-associated TCR beta chains were confirmed in vitro to be specific for cytomegalovirus antigens. According to a later analysis, TCR association rates differed among HLA loci, with DRB1 alleles showing the most associated TCRs and HLA-C alleles showing the fewest. While some public TCRs were present in many individuals, most TCR sequences turned up only very rarely across donors. Specific HLA alleles were associated with around 18,000 TCR beta sequences at a false discovery rate of 0.05 in a later analysis. Broadly in line with IMGT annotations, most TCR beta V segments showed up in productive rearrangements about 87% or about 30% of the time in an earlier analysis of approximately 640 of the donors. Cytomegalovirus status was reported to be diagnosed by the classifier with high specificity and sensitivity in both the original and validation cohorts. Because counts were too low, seventeen rarely observed V segments, including chromosome 9 orphons, were excluded from the earlier analysis of a few hundred of the donors. An association between a missense DCLRE1C variant and V-gene and J-gene trimming of TCR beta chains was found in a later genetic analysis and replicated in an independent cohort. Assigning TCR associations to individual alleles was difficult when HLA alleles, especially DR and DQ, strongly co-occurred. According to a later analysis, parvovirus B19, influenza, CMV and Epstein-Barr virus appeared linked to several top co-occurrence clusters. This cohort had only TCR beta chains sequenced, and the lack of alpha or paired-chain data limited which features could be detected. Immune exposure information for the cohort was limited to CMV serostatus. According to a later genetic analysis, donors in an Asian-associated ancestry cluster had fewer N-insertions in productive TCRs than the approximately 690-donor mean. Presence/absence analyses assumed roughly uniform sequencing depth across donors, an assumption that may not hold. A further reported finding was that TCR beta sequences accurately predicted the HLA-A and HLA-B alleles for most subjects in the first cohort. In a later analysis, most CMV-associated TCR beta chains were found to appear HLA-restricted, with HLA associations seemingly driven largely by CMV exposure. Linkage disequilibrium might explain the correlated functional status among segregating V segments, but an unknown experimental factor could not be ruled out. The sequencing pipeline was judged likely to have produced a cluster of highly shared sequence variants as a technical artifact.

The cohort consisted of 600 or so healthy bone marrow donors. At the time of sampling, all cohort members were nominally healthy, though unrecorded immune exposures were likely present. CMV serostatus was positive for 250 to 300 and negative for about 50% of the roughly 700 cohort members, and was not recorded for this donor. Each donor provided a peripheral blood sample, and peripheral blood mononuclear cells were used for TCR beta sequencing. Genomic DNA was extracted from the blood cell samples with the Qiagen DNeasy Blood Extraction Kit. The method behind the library was the immunoSEQ multiplex PCR assay. A mixture of 60 forward primers for TCR Vbeta segments and 13 reverse primers for TCR Jbeta segments was used in the multiplex PCR. Amplification of the CDR3 region of rearranged TCR beta genes was performed with a multiplex PCR assay on genomic DNA. The Illumina HiSeq System was used to sequence the amplified TCR beta libraries as 87-base-pair reads. The paper's processing steps were these. In a later analysis, 80 million or so unique TCR beta chains were counted across the 500 to 850 repertoires, and around 10 million of these chains were shared by at least two donors. Raw reads were error-corrected and collapsed into unique sequences with a nearest-neighbor algorithm that merged closely related sequences to remove PCR and sequencing errors. Alignment of CDR3 sequences to IMGT reference sequences was used to assign V, D and J gene segments. Each retained sequence needed at least a six-nucleotide match to both a V gene segment and a J gene segment. A rearrangement counted as productive if the CDR3 had no stop codons and remained in frame with V and J, and every other rearrangement counted as non-productive. CDR3 was defined according to IMGT convention as the region running from the second conserved V-encoded cysteine to the conserved J-encoded phenylalanine. Sequences without an unambiguous match to a single V gene segment were excluded from the earlier analysis of 500 to 700 of the donors. In an earlier analysis of roughly 500 of the donors, V segments were called functional above 56.7% productive rearrangements and were called segregating when the between-donor standard deviation exceeded 5%. To diagnose cytomegalovirus status from the catalog of TCR beta chain sequences, a statistical classification framework was built. V and J gene assignment, in a later analysis, came from comparing TCR nucleotide sequences with IMGT/GENE-DB human TR gene sequences. Using the TCRdist pipeline, a later analysis assigned CDR3 sequences along with most-parsimonious VDJ recombination scenarios. In a later analysis, each TCR beta chain was defined by its CDR3 amino acid sequence together with its V-gene family, and reads without a unique V-gene family were excluded. To address suspected cross-contamination and a sequencing artifact, a later analysis removed approximately 600 highly shared, low-generation-probability nucleotide sequences. In a later analysis, a clonal expansion index for each public chain was calculated from normalized within-repertoire ranks of inferred template counts. Generation probabilities in a later analysis came from a VDJ recombination model fitted to out-of-frame rearrangements, and those results were checked against IGoR. In a later analysis, TCR-TCR, TCR-HLA and TCR-CMV co-occurrence was scored with hypergeometric tests, and a repertoire-size bias correction was applied to TCR pairs. False discovery rates were estimated in a later analysis by permuting HLA or CMV assignments 20 times. In a later analysis, co-occurring TCRs were grouped using DBSCAN, and TCRdist sequence similarity was added for clustering within HLA-allele-positive subsets. Co-occurrence clustering excluded repertoires with fewer than 30,000 or more than 120,000 public chains, plus five with anomalous nucleotide sharing. TCRdb's version of the immuneACCESS table is confined to in-frame rearrangements and falls short of the full clone set. An unresolved V gene accounts for under half of the shortfall where checked; the remainder is of unknown origin. From that table come the V and J calls and clone size; the DNA was used to work out D and trimming. The sample profile shows about 140,000 clones; roughly 78% of them were found once. The ten largest clones represent 4% to 5.5% of the sample.

This clone was observed a few times. There is no known antigen for this receptor. No much larger clonotype is one base removed from it; base qualities were not supplied. This clonotype was sampled from a man aged 25-45 years in good health. Material for sequencing was PBMCs.

The DNA reads as follows: TGTGCCAGCAGCGCTAGCGGGAGGGCATACGAGCAGTACTTC. Its product reads: CASSASGRAYEQYF. Recombination linked TRBV7-2 to TRBJ2-7; TRBD2 agrees with 12 junctional bases. Per the germline V gene, SGHTA is the CDR1 and FQGNSA is the CDR2. The CDR3 spans 14 residues, from the cysteine through the phenylalanine. The retained sequence is limited to the CDR3, 42 bases, with the frame set at the first base. Trimmed from V: 5 bases; trimmed from J: 4 bases; junction bases lacking a gene match: 3.